The TCR beta chain under discussion was sequenced for a study of low-dose radiotherapy and immunotherapy resistance in tumors. For the study at large: A total of 6.5 Gy was given to Cohort 1 as 0.5 Gy per fraction every 2 weeks. Given every two weeks, intravenous cyclophosphamide 200 mg/m2 preceded radiation and immunotherapy by one day. Each patient took aspirin at a dose of 300 mg by mouth once daily over the course of four cycles, with dosing beginning on cycle 1 day 1.

Specified time point: after trial treatment. The treatment: LDRT plus nivolumab, ipilimumab, low-dose cyclophosphamide and aspirin (RACIN trial). Donors, who were enrolled in a single-arm phase I dose-escalation trial, received nivolumab, ipilimumab, aspirin, low-dose cyclophosphamide and low-dose radiotherapy. The CDR3 consists of 14 residues. CDR1 SGHRS and CDR2 YFSETQ come from the germline V gene. The ends were cut back, 1 base at V and 2 bases at J, with 8 bases in the middle. First-strand cDNA relied on TRAV- and TRBV-specific primers spanning alpha and beta chains. TCRs were amplified for roughly 20 PCR cycles with a constant-region primer and V-primer adapter. TCRdb called the reads again in MiXCR, with one record for every CDR3 protein. The profile shows approximately 91,000 distinct CDR3 sequences, 20% to 25% of them singletons.

This specimen consisted of PBMCs, obtained after low-dose radiotherapy plus immunotherapy. This sequence originates from a female donor with ovarian cancer. This sequence joins TRBV5-1 and TRBJ2-3; TRBD1 might be the D (5 bases). CDR3 loop: CASSLTDNTDTQYF. The DNA for the CDR3 is TGCGCCAGCAGCTTGACGGACAACACAGATACGCAGTATTTT.